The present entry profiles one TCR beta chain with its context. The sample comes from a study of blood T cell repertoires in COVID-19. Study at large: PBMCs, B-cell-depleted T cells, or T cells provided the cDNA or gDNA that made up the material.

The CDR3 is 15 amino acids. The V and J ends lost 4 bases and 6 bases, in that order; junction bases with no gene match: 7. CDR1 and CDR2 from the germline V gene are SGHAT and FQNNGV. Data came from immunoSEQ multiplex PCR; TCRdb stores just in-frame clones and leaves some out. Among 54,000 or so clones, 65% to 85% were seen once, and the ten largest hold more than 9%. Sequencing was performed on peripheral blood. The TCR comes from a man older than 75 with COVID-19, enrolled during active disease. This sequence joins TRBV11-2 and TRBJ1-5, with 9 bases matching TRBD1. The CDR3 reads CASSSGTGKGQPQHF. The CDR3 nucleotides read TGTGCCAGCAGCTCTGGGACAGGGAAAGGTCAGCCCCAGCATTTT.